The next 16 T cell receptor beta chains were all read from a single sample in a study of blood T cell repertoires in COVID-19 (dated by TCRdb to the early 2020s). The receptor library was made with the immunoSEQ multiplex PCR assay. Held by TCRdb, this immuneACCESS table contains in-frame sequences only and omits some clones. Under half of the omission traces to an unresolved V gene where checked; the cause of the rest is unknown. Counted in this sample were some 250,000 clones; 88% of them appeared once. The ten largest clones add up to 0.99% of the sample. Sequencing input: peripheral blood. Receptors originate from a woman in her thirties or forties who had recovered from COVID-19.

J is TRBJ1-2 and V is TRBV7-8; 7 positions match TRBD1. Germline CDR1 is SGHVS and CDR2 is FQNEAQ. The V and J ends lost 5 bases and 7 bases, in that order; junction bases with no gene match: 7. CDR3 length: 13 amino acids. The CDR3 loop is CASSPDDRAGYTF. In DNA form, the CDR3 reads TGTGCCAGCAGCCCCGACGACAGGGCTGGCTACACCTTC.

The chain is built from TRBV9 and TRBJ1-4, with 11 positions matching TRBD1. With 4 bases clipped from V and 7 bases from J, the junction kept 15 bases outside the gene matches. The CDR3 length is 18 residues. The germline V gene encodes CDR1 SGDLS and CDR2 YYNGEE. The CDR3 loop reads CASSQGRDRGFRGEKLFF. CDR3 coding DNA: TGTGCCAGCAGCCAGGGCCGGGACAGGGGGTTTCGGGGTGAAAAACTGTTTTTT.

The chain carries TRBV7-8 and TRBJ2-3, with D possibly matching TRBD1 (8 bases). V was clipped by 10 bases and J by 2 bases, with 22 bases between them. Germline CDR1 is SGHVS and CDR2 is FQNEAQ. The CDR3 sequence is 16 residues long. DNA of the CDR3: TGTGCCACAAGGCGGGGGCAGGGGGCCGACACAGATACGCAGTATTTT. Encoded protein: CATRRGQGADTDTQYF. Drawing the rest from reference TRBV7-8 and TRBJ2-3, the complete variable domain is GAGVSQSPRYKVAKRGQDVALRCDPISGHVSLFWYQQALGQGPEFLTYFQNEAQLDKSGLPSDRFFAERPEGSVSTLKIQRTQQEDSAVYLCATRRGQGADTDTQYFGPGTRLTVL.

This chain links TRBV7-9 with TRBJ1-5; 9 nucleotides match TRBD1. Per the germline V gene, CDR1 is SEHNR and CDR2 is FQNEAQ (reference sequence). V was clipped by 2 bases and J by 2 bases; unmatched bases: 7. This CDR3 spans 17 amino acids. The DNA of the CDR3 is TGTGCCAGCAGCTTAATGGGACAGGGAAGGCGCAATCAGCCCCAGCATTTT. It codes for CASSLMGQGRRNQPQHF.

The gene calls are TRBV30 and TRBJ2-3, with a weak D call TRBD2 (6 bases). Germline V CDR1 and CDR2: GTSNPN, SVGIG (reference sequence). V was shortened by 8 bases and J by 6 bases, with 12 bases between the two germline ends. CDR3 length equals 11 residues. The CDR3 protein is CAQTSRDTQYF. The CDR3, as DNA: TGTGCCCAGACTAGTCGGGATACGCAGTATTTT.

This clone was seen only once. The chain is built from TRBV7-2 and TRBJ1-1, with D tentatively TRBD1 (6 bases). This CDR3 spans 13 amino acids. CDR1 is SGHTA, CDR2 FQGNSA, per germline. V was trimmed by 4 bases and J by 1 base, leaving 7 bases between them. This CDR3 reads CASSWGQNTEAFF. In DNA form, the CDR3 reads TGTGCCAGCAGCTGGGGACAGAACACTGAAGCTTTCTTT.

The CDR3 DNA is TGTGCCAGCAGCGGAGGGAGCTTCAACACTGAAGCTTTCTTT. It codes for CASSGGSFNTEAFF. The J gene is TRBJ1-1, the V gene TRBV5-4; D unresolved. This CDR3 comprises 14 residues. Germline lookup yields CDR1 SGHNT and CDR2 YYREEE (reference sequence). Trimming cost V 4 bases and J 2 bases, with 12 bases left between them.

This clone appeared once. The V gene is TRBV21-1, the J gene TRBJ2-1; the listed D gene, TRBD1, was not tested against the DNA. TRBV21-1 is shown as a pseudogene. The CDR3 runs to 18 residues. CDR3 region: CASSPRDRAYSSYNEQFF. CDR3 nucleotides: TGTGCCAGCAGCCCCCGGGACAGGGCTTACAGTTCCTACAATGAGCAGTTCTTC.

V usage is TRBV12-3 or TRBV12-4 and J usage is TRBJ1-2; a possible D gene is TRBD1 (5 bases). V was shortened by 4 bases and J by 2 bases, with 8 bases between the two germline ends. There are 13 residues in the CDR3. The CDR3 sequence: CASSSAGNYGYTF. CDR3 DNA: TGTGCCAGCAGTTCGGCAGGGAACTATGGCTACACCTTC.

The rearrangement joins TRBV6-5 to TRBJ1-1; TRBD1 matches 10 bases. V gave up 8 bases and J gave up 3 bases; unmatched junction bases: 6. Per germline, CDR1 MNHEY and CDR2 SVGAGI. The CDR3 runs to 14 residues. CDR3: CASVQGTGDTEAFF. CDR3 coding DNA: TGTGCCAGCGTCCAGGGGACAGGGGACACTGAAGCTTTCTTT.

The J gene is TRBJ1-5, the V gene TRBV7-6; 9 bases map to TRBD1. Germline V gene sequence: CDR1 SGHVS, CDR2 FNYEAQ. V lost 1 base and J lost 5; bases outside the gene matches: 3. This CDR3 is 15 amino acids long. This CDR3 reads CASSLGTGEDQPQHF. For the CDR3, the DNA is TGTGCCAGCAGCTTAGGGACAGGGGAGGATCAGCCCCAGCATTTT.

The J gene is TRBJ1-3, the V gene TRBV7-8; D is unclear. The V end lost 7 bases, the J end lost 4 bases, and 8 bases lay between the germline ends. CDR1 and CDR2 (germline): SGHVS, FQNEAQ. CDR3 size: 12 residues. CDR3: CASTYPGNTIYF. Written as DNA, the CDR3 is TGTGCCAGCACCTACCCCGGAAACACCATATATTTT.

This clone came up a few times. The genes are TRBV3-1 (or the pseudogene TRBV3-2) and TRBJ2-3; 9 bases line up with TRBD2. This CDR3 spans 16 amino acids. With 3 bases clipped from V and 1 base from J, the junction kept 5 bases outside the gene matches. Germline lookup yields CDR1 LGHDT and CDR2 YNNKEL (reference sequence). The DNA for the CDR3 is TGTGCCAGCAGCCATGGACTAGCGACCCGCACAGATACGCAGTATTTT. Protein product: CASSHGLATRTDTQYF.

This chain connects TRBV7-9 to TRBJ1-2; D gene unclear. CDR1 and CDR2 from the germline V gene are SEHNR and FQNEAQ (reference sequence). The CDR3 spans 14 residues. V gave up 0 bases and J gave up 2 bases, with 7 bases separating them. The CDR3, as DNA: TGTGCCAGCAGCTTAGCCCTCCTGAACTATGGCTACACCTTC. It translates to CASSLALLNYGYTF.

The V gene is TRBV29-1, the J gene TRBJ2-5, with 16 bases lining up with TRBD2. This CDR3 contains 15 residues. Germline trimming cut 4 bases from V and 5 bases from J; bases unmatched to any gene: 4. Looked up from germline, CDR1 is SQVTM and CDR2 is ANQGSEA. In DNA form, the CDR3 reads TGCAGCGTTGGAGCGGGACTAGCGGGAGGGGAGACCCAGTACTTC. It specifies CSVGAGLAGGETQYF.

The V and J genes are TRBV21-1 and TRBJ2-4; the table gives TRBD1 as D, unverified against the DNA. TRBV21-1 corresponds to a pseudogene. CDR3 length: 15 amino acids. CDR3 loop: CATARDRSPKNIQYF. The CDR3 DNA reads as TGTGCCACAGCCCGGGACAGAAGCCCCAAAAACATTCAGTACTTC.